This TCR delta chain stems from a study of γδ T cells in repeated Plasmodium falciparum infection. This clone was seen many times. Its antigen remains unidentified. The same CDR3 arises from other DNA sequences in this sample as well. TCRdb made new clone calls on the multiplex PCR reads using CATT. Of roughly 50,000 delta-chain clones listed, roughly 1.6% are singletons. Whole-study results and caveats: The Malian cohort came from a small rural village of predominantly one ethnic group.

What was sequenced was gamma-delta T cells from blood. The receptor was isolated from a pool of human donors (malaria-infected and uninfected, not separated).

CDR3 loop: CALGEHRGLLPSYLHPYRPLLVRGYTDKLIF. In DNA, the CDR3 is TGTGCTCTTGGGGAACATCGTGGCCTCCTTCCTTCCTACCTCCACCCTTACCGACCCCTTTTGGTGAGGGGGTACACCGATAAACTCATCTTT. The rearrangement uses TRDV1 and TRDJ1, with TRDD2 identical over 9 bases. There are 31 residues in the CDR3. Germline CDR1 reads TSWWSYY; CDR2 reads QGS. V trimming: 1 base; J trimming: 0 bases; junction bases outside the gene matches: 48.